This T cell receptor (beta chain) came from a study of T cell repertoires in cytomegalovirus infection. TCRdb reanalysed the reads using MiXCR and keeps one entry per CDR3 protein. The data show approximately 65,000 distinct CDR3 sequences, around 20% seen once. The CDR3 spans 16 residues. V shed 1 base and J shed 0 bases, with 12 bases lying between them. Germline V lookup: CDR1 SGHKS, CDR2 YYEKEE (reference sequence). Concerning this clonotype itself: Its antigen is unidentified.

V and J are TRBV5-5 and TRBJ2-3; D remains unclear. This sequence was found in a human donor in good health (CMV status not recorded). Some clones in this sample may be carry-over from other donors' samples. The sequencing used CD8+ T cells from cultured PBMCs, collected from culture after CMV antigen stimulation. As DNA, the CDR3 is TGTGCCAGCAGCTTGCGTGAGTCAGTAAGCACAGATACGCAGTATTTT. It is translated as CASSLRESVSTDTQYF. The full variable domain, rest sourced from reference TRBV5-5 and TRBJ2-3, is DAGVTQSPTHLIKTRGQQVTLRCSPISGHKSVSWYQQVLGQGPQFIFQYYEKEERGRGNFPDRFSARQFPNYSSELNVNALLLGDSALYLCASSLRESVSTDTQYFGPGTRLTVL.